The sequence of this T cell receptor (beta chain) was determined in a study of early T cells in non-severe SARS-CoV-2 infection. This clonotype was recorded at least ten times. Per the germline V gene, CDR1 is SGHVS and CDR2 is FQNEAQ. V lost 5 bases and J lost 3, with 16 bases in between. The CDR3 totals 15 residues. TCRdb itself ran the 5' RACE reads through MiXCR, one entry per CDR3 protein. The repertoire holds 65,000 to 80,000 distinct CDR3 sequences, with 13% as singletons. The clonotype was recovered from an adult who was a healthcare worker with PCR-confirmed SARS-CoV-2 infection or an uninfected control (not recorded which). The V gene is TRBV7-8, the J gene TRBJ1-1; no clear D. The sequencing sample was made of whole blood. CDR3 nucleotide sequence: TGTGCCAGCAGCGACAATCGAGGCGCTTACACTGAAGCTTTCTTT. This translates into CASSDNRGAYTEAFF.